These T cell receptor beta chains were read from a single sample in a study of T cells after yellow fever vaccination. In TCRdb, the 5' RACE reads were re-called with MiXCR into one record per CDR3 protein. The data hold almost 600,000 distinct CDR3 sequences, with less than 15% observed a single time. The sample was PBMCs, taken on the day of the yellow fever booster vaccination. The receptors come from a man in his thirties or forties who received the YFV17D yellow fever vaccine. CDR3s include the opening cysteine and the closing phenylalanine or tryptophan. D genes are given only for firm matches. Only some rows state a clone size, as once, few, many or a class for expanded clones.

clone_size j_call v_call d_call cdr3_aa cdr3_nt
NA TRBJ2-1 TRBV2 NA CASSELVAPTFNEQFF TGTGCCAGCAGTGAATTGGTAGCGCCAACCTTCAATGAGCAGTTCTTC
NA TRBJ2-7 TRBV7-2 NA CASSFDRHEQYF TGTGCCAGCAGCTTCGACAGGCACGAGCAGTACTTC
many TRBJ2-7 TRBV9 NA CASSETSTSYEQYF TGTGCCAGCAGCGAAACATCGACTTCCTACGAGCAGTACTTC
NA TRBJ2-5 TRBV25-1 NA CASSDLATVYQETQYF TGTGCCAGCAGTGATCTGGCGACAGTGTACCAAGAGACCCAGTACTTC
many TRBJ2-7 TRBV5-1 TRBD2 CASSGSGSSYEQYF TGCGCCAGCAGCGGTAGCGGGAGTTCGTACGAGCAGTACTTC
few TRBJ1-4 TRBV20-1 NA CSVPAGEKLFF TGCAGTGTTCCCGCGGGGGAAAAACTGTTTTTT
NA TRBJ2-5 TRBV7-9 NA CASSLSPSMDRF TGTGCCAGCAGCTTATCACCCTCTATGGACAGATTC
NA TRBJ2-5 TRBV11-2 TRBD1 CASSVPGQKQETQYF TGTGCCAGCAGCGTCCCGGGACAGAAACAAGAGACCCAGTACTTC
many TRBJ2-2 TRBV4-3 NA CASSQDGELFF TGCGCCAGCAGCCAAGACGGGGAGCTGTTTTTT
few TRBJ2-4 TRBV11-2 NA CASSLVGQKAKNIQYF TGTGCCAGCAGCTTAGTCGGACAAAAAGCCAAAAACATTCAGTACTTC
few TRBJ2-1 TRBV20-1 NA CSATYMGRGGSSYNEQFF TGCAGTGCTACTTATATGGGTAGAGGCGGTAGCTCCTACAATGAGCAGTTCTTC
few TRBJ2-1 TRBV7-9 TRBD2 CASSLEAGGWYNEQFF TGTGCCAGCAGCTTGGAAGCGGGAGGGTGGTACAATGAGCAGTTCTTC
NA TRBJ1-5 TRBV2 NA CASSEQTGTSGNF TGTGCCAGCAGTGAACAGACCGGGACCTCGGGGAATTTT
few TRBJ2-3 TRBV20-1 TRBD2 CSAPKPSGSRADTQYF TGCAGTGCTCCGAAACCTAGCGGGTCTCGAGCAGATACGCAGTATTTT
NA TRBJ1-5 TRBV6-2/TRBV6-3 NA CASSRSTDNQPQHF TGTGCCAGCAGTAGATCGACGGATAATCAGCCCCAGCATTTT
NA TRBJ2-7 TRBV20-1 NA CSASNPLSSYEQYF TGCAGTGCTAGCAACCCCCTTTCATCCTACGAGCAGTACTTC
few TRBJ2-7 TRBV4-3 TRBD2 CASSQGLAGREQYF TGCGCCAGCAGCCAAGGACTAGCGGGGCGGGAGCAGTACTTC
NA TRBJ1-5 TRBV5-6 NA CASSLGDSTQPQHF TGTGCCAGCAGCTTGGGGGATTCGACGCAGCCCCAGCATTTT
NA TRBJ2-3 TRBV20-1 TRBD2 CRGGSRSTDTQYF TGCAGGGGGGGGAGTCGGTCCACAGATACGCAGTATTTT
NA TRBJ2-2 TRBV7-9 TRBD1 CASSPPGQARGTGELFF TGTGCCAGCAGCCCCCCGGGACAGGCGCGCGGCACCGGGGAGCTGTTTTTT
NA TRBJ2-1 TRBV7-2 TRBD1 CASSLGTGRNSNEQFF TGTGCCAGCAGCCTGGGGACAGGGAGGAACAGCAATGAGCAGTTCTTC
many TRBJ1-5 TRBV5-1 NA CASSLERNQPQHF TGCGCCAGCAGCTTGGAGCGGAATCAGCCCCAGCATTTT
NA TRBJ2-7 TRBV10-3 NA CAIRSQQGGYEQYF TGTGCCATCAGATCACAACAGGGGGGGTACGAGCAGTACTTC
NA TRBJ2-6 TRBV9 TRBD1 CASSVNPDRGSPGANVLTF TGTGCCAGCAGCGTAAACCCGGACAGGGGTTCACCTGGGGCCAACGTCCTGACTTTC
NA TRBJ2-5 TRBV6-2/TRBV6-3 NA CASSATLGYQETQYF TGTGCCAGCAGTGCTACACTCGGGTACCAAGAGACCCAGTACTTC
few TRBJ1-1 TRBV29-1 NA CSVEGRQMNTEAFF TGCAGCGTTGAGGGTAGGCAGATGAACACTGAAGCTTTCTTT
NA TRBJ2-1 TRBV7-2 TRBD2 CASSSQGLVGYGVQFF TGTGCCAGCAGCTCGCAAGGACTAGTGGGGTATGGTGTGCAGTTCTTC
NA TRBJ2-1 TRBV7-9 NA CASSIQGKGDQFF TGTGCCAGCAGCATTCAGGGTAAAGGTGACCAGTTCTTC
few TRBJ2-1 TRBV6-2/TRBV6-3 NA CASAHSRTEQFF TGTGCCAGCGCTCACAGCCGGACCGAGCAGTTCTTC
NA TRBJ2-1 TRBV12-3/TRBV12-4 TRBD1 CASSTGQQPYNEQFF TGTGCCAGCAGCACGGGACAGCAGCCCTACAATGAGCAGTTCTTC
few TRBJ2-2 TRBV10-2 TRBD1 CALARTGGFGELFF TGCGCCCTCGCCCGGACAGGGGGCTTCGGGGAGCTGTTTTTT
NA TRBJ1-5 TRBV10-1 TRBD1 CASSDDRAGQPQHF TGCGCCAGCAGCGATGACAGGGCTGGTCAGCCCCAGCATTTT
NA TRBJ1-1 TRBV6-5 NA CASSTSDEEAFF TGTGCCAGCAGTACGAGCGACGAGGAAGCTTTCTTT
NA TRBJ2-3 TRBV13 NA CASQATGPNTDTQYF TGTGCCAGCCAGGCGACGGGCCCCAACACAGATACGCAGTATTTT
few TRBJ2-7 TRBV7-2 TRBD1 CASRAPGGYEQYF TGTGCCAGCAGAGCCCCAGGGGGCTACGAGCAGTACTTC
NA TRBJ2-1 TRBV20-1 NA CSAESEQFF TGCAGTGCTGAGAGTGAGCAGTTCTTC
few TRBJ1-6 TRBV5-1 NA CASSPGDIGSSPLHF TGCGCCAGCAGCCCGGGGGACATAGGATCTTCACCCCTCCACTTT
once TRBJ1-5 TRBV19 NA CASSPFISGPQHF TGTGCCAGTAGTCCCTTTATCTCAGGGCCCCAGCATTTT
few TRBJ2-7 TRBV5-1 TRBD2 CASSLFQLGLAGRHEQYF TGCGCCAGCAGCCTATTCCAACTGGGACTAGCGGGACGGCACGAGCAGTACTTC
NA TRBJ2-5 TRBV5-5 TRBD1 CASSSGQAKETQYF TGTGCCAGCAGCTCCGGACAGGCCAAGGAGACCCAGTACTTC
NA TRBJ2-7 TRBV29-1 TRBD2 CSARTSGNYEQYF TGCAGCGCCCGGACTAGCGGGAACTACGAGCAGTACTTC
NA TRBJ2-1 TRBV29-1 TRBD1 CSALKGTGYNEQFF TGCAGCGCCCTGAAGGGGACAGGATACAATGAGCAGTTCTTC
few TRBJ2-3 TRBV20-1 TRBD1 CSARPTGGRTDTQYF TGCAGTGCTAGACCCACAGGGGGTCGCACAGATACGCAGTATTTT
NA TRBJ1-2 TRBV20-1 NA CSARNEKGRSGYTF TGCAGTGCTAGAAACGAAAAGGGGCGATCTGGCTATACCTTC
NA TRBJ2-5 TRBV5-1 TRBD1 CASSFTGGGRETQYF TGCGCCAGCAGCTTCACAGGGGGCGGCAGGGAGACCCAGTACTTC
few TRBJ2-7 TRBV20-1 TRBD1 CSARTGVEQYF TGCAGTGCGCGGACAGGGGTCGAGCAGTACTTC
NA TRBJ2-7 TRBV7-2 NA CASSLDGASYEQYF TGTGCCAGCAGCTTAGATGGTGCGTCCTACGAGCAGTACTTC
NA TRBJ1-1 TRBV6-5 NA CASSALGAFF TGTGCCAGCAGTGCCCTCGGAGCTTTCTTT
many TRBJ1-5 TRBV4-3 NA CASSQDPNQPQHF TGCGCCAGCAGCCAAGACCCTAATCAGCCCCAGCATTTT
few TRBJ2-2 TRBV19 NA CASSMGSSNTGELFF TGTGCCAGTAGTATGGGCAGCTCGAACACCGGGGAGCTGTTTTTT
few TRBJ2-5 TRBV12-3/TRBV12-4 TRBD1 CASRRTPDRVFTDQQETQYF TGTGCCAGCAGGCGCACACCCGACAGGGTTTTCACCGACCAGCAAGAGACCCAGTACTTC
many TRBJ2-5 TRBV7-9 NA CASSRFSGGETQYF TGTGCCAGCAGTCGGTTCTCCGGCGGGGAGACCCAGTACTTC
few TRBJ2-4 TRBV5-6 NA CASSLGQPNIQYF TGTGCCAGCAGCTTGGGACAGCCAAACATTCAGTACTTC
NA TRBJ2-3 TRBV11-2 TRBD2 CASSPRRTRPTDTQYF TGTGCCAGCAGCCCCCGCCGGACTAGACCCACAGATACGCAGTATTTT
NA TRBJ2-7 TRBV28 NA CASRRGPPGSYEQYF TGTGCCAGCAGAAGGGGACCGCCGGGGTCCTACGAGCAGTACTTC
few TRBJ2-3 TRBV28 NA CASRPRQPRTQYF TGTGCCAGCAGACCGCGACAGCCCCGTACGCAGTATTTT
NA TRBJ2-3 TRBV3-1 NA CASSQGGGFFTQYF TGTGCCAGCAGCCAAGGAGGAGGGTTCTTTACGCAGTATTTT
few TRBJ2-7 TRBV2 NA CASGDHYEQYF TGTGCCAGCGGCGATCACTACGAGCAGTACTTC
few TRBJ2-5 TRBV4-3 TRBD1 CASSQAPRTGRETQYF TGCGCCAGCAGCCAAGCCCCCAGGACAGGGAGGGAGACCCAGTACTTC